These 31 T cell receptor beta chains were sequenced from one sample in a study of metastatic and nonmetastatic thyroid tumors. TCRdb called clones again from the PCR reads with MiXCR. Among 72,000 or so clones listed, around 20% were seen once. Until they underwent thyroid surgery, no patient had received any treatment. Sequenced material: blood. Receptor source: a female donor with papillary thyroid cancer or a benign thyroid nodule (not recorded which). Some clones in this sample may be carry-over from other donors' samples.

The V gene is TRBV20-1, the J gene TRBJ2-7; 8 nucleotides agree with TRBD2. The V gene end was trimmed by 6 bases and the J gene end by 3 bases; junction bases not matched to a gene: 7. Germline V gene sequence: CDR1 DFQATT, CDR2 SNEGSKA (reference sequence). This CDR3 spans 13 amino acids. CDR3: CSASGLDHYEQYF. The CDR3 coding sequence is TGCAGTGCCTCGGGACTAGACCACTACGAGCAGTACTTC.

This clone showed up many times. The J gene is TRBJ1-2, the V gene TRBV5-8; 9 nucleotides line up with TRBD1. This CDR3 contains 15 residues. The germline V gene encodes CDR1 SGHTS and CDR2 YDEGEE. The J segment lost 2 bases and the V segment lost 6 bases, leaving 8 bases of the junction unmatched. The CDR3 reads CASNPPGQGNYGYTF. As DNA, the CDR3 is TGTGCCAGCAACCCCCCGGGACAGGGAAACTATGGCTACACCTTC.

As to this clone: A much bigger clone sits one base away, suggesting this may be a read error. The chain links TRBV6-4 to TRBJ2-7; D remains unclear. This CDR3 comprises 11 residues. Germline CDR1 reads MRHNA; CDR2 reads SNTAGT. V gave up 8 bases and J gave up 8 bases, with 13 bases separating them. The DNA of the CDR3 is TGTGCCAGCGGTGTTATGGGGAAGCAGTACTTC. Protein sequence: CASGVMGKQYF.

This clone was recorded at least ten times. The chain is built from TRBV24-1 and TRBJ2-5; D gene unclear. In germline, CDR1 is KGHDR, CDR2 SFDVKD. The V end lost 5 bases, the J end lost 1 base, and 7 bases lay between the germline ends. This CDR3 has 13 residues. CDR3 in amino acids: CATSAPPQETQYF. CDR3 coding DNA: TGTGCCACCAGTGCCCCTCCCCAAGAGACCCAGTACTTC.

This clone was seen many times. The chain is built from TRBV12-3 or TRBV12-4 and TRBJ2-7; tentative D call: TRBD1 (5 bases). The V end was cut by 3 bases, the J end by 2 bases, with 8 bases between. The CDR3 runs to 13 residues. The CDR3 sequence is CASSLQGTYEQYF. The CDR3 nucleotides are TGTGCCAGCAGTTTGCAGGGCACCTACGAGCAGTACTTC.

In its sample, this clone was seen many times. The chain carries TRBV6-5 and TRBJ1-6; D gene ambiguous. This CDR3 has 15 residues. Germline lookup yields CDR1 MNHEY and CDR2 SVGAGI. V lost 2 bases and J lost 6, with 11 bases in between. CDR3 region: CASSYEAGLNSPLHF. In DNA form, the CDR3 reads TGTGCCAGCAGTTACGAGGCAGGTCTTAATTCACCCCTCCACTTT.

At least ten counts were recorded for this clone. The rearrangement joins TRBV27 to TRBJ2-2, with 9 bases identical to TRBD1. CDR1 and CDR2 from the germline V gene are MNHEY and SMNVEV (reference sequence). V shed 3 bases, J shed 2 bases, and the junction held 4 bases outside the gene matches. CDR3 length: 16 amino acids. Written as DNA, the CDR3 is TGTGCCAGCAGTTTTACGGGACAGGGTAACACCGGGGAGCTGTTTTTT. This encodes CASSFTGQGNTGELFF.

Notes on this clone: The junction shows a germline mismatch at one end, possibly a read error. The chain has TRBV18 and TRBJ2-2; possibly TRBD2 for D (6 bases). The germline gives CDR1 KGHSH, CDR2 LQKENI. The CDR3 is 13 amino acids. The CDR3 nucleotides are TGTGCCAGCTCACCACCGAACACCGGGGGGCTGTTTTTT. Amino acid sequence: CASSPPNTGGLFF.

This rearrangement joins TRBV11-2 to TRBJ1-2; tentatively, D is TRBD1 (6 bases). The V end was cut by 2 bases, the J end by 2 bases, with 15 bases between. The germline V gene has CDR1 SGHAT and CDR2 FQNNGV. The CDR3 consists of 16 residues. CDR3 in DNA: TGTGCCAGCAGCTTATGGGCCGGGGGCGCGAACTATGGCTACACCTTC. The encoded protein is CASSLWAGGANYGYTF.

This clone was observed many times. The J gene is TRBJ2-3, the V gene TRBV30; D is perhaps TRBD2 (5 bases). Per the germline V gene, CDR1 is GTSNPN and CDR2 is SVGIG (reference sequence). CDR3 size: 12 residues. V lost 1 base and J lost 5, with 7 bases in between. The CDR3 region has the DNA TGTGCCTGGAGTGCGGCGGGAGATACGCAGTATTTT. Amino acid sequence: CAWSAAGDTQYF. Full variable domain (missing parts from reference TRBV30 and TRBJ2-3): SQTIHQWPATLVQPVGSPLSLECTVEGTSNPNLYWYRQAAGRGLQLLFYSVGIGQISSEVPQNLSASRPQDRQFILSSKKLLLSDSGFYLCAWSAAGDTQYFGPGTRLTVL.

This clone was picked up a small number of times. The chain links TRBV6-2 or TRBV6-3 to TRBJ2-1; weak D call: TRBD2 (6 bases). Between the trimmed V and J ends, which lost 5 bases and 10 bases, there was a span of 12 bases. The CDR3 is 12 residues long. The V gene's germline CDR1 is MNHEY and CDR2 SVGEGT. CDR3 DNA: TGTGCCAGCAGTCTCCTGGGGGGAGAGCAGTTCTTC. Amino acids: CASSLLGGEQFF.

The chain joins TRBV5-1 to TRBJ2-1, with 7 bases identical to TRBD1. Per germline, CDR1 SGHRS and CDR2 YFSETQ. This CDR3 comprises 13 residues. After removal of 3 bases from V and 3 bases from J, the junction contained 0 bases not matched to a gene. This chain's CDR3 is CASSWDSYNEQFF. The CDR3 coding sequence is TGCGCCAGCAGCTGGGACAGCTACAATGAGCAGTTCTTC.

This clone occurred many times. This chain connects TRBV20-1 to TRBJ2-7, with a possible D match to TRBD2 (6 bases). This CDR3 is 17 amino acids long. CDR1 and CDR2 from the germline V gene are DFQATT and SNEGSKA (reference sequence). The V and J ends lost 3 bases and 4 bases respectively, with 25 bases between them. This CDR3 reads CSASSGTHTPGEYEQYF. Written as DNA, the CDR3 is TGCAGTGCTAGCAGTGGGACTCATACCCCCGGCGAATACGAGCAGTACTTC.

The rearrangement joins TRBV4-2 to TRBJ2-3; D may be TRBD1 or TRBD2 (5 bases each). The CDR3 runs to 13 residues. Trimming shortened V by 1 base and J by 8 bases, and 10 bases separated the two germline ends. Germline CDR1 and CDR2: LGHNA and YNFKEQ. The CDR3 is CASSQGGEGTQYF. As DNA, the CDR3 is TGTGCCAGCAGCCAAGGGGGCGAGGGTACGCAGTATTTT.

V gene TRBV27 combines with J gene TRBJ2-7; 8 bases are a match to TRBD1. CDR3 size: 15 residues. The germline CDR1 and CDR2 sequences are MNHEY and SMNVEV (reference sequence). The trim removed 6 bases at V and 7 bases at J, leaving 14 bases unmatched. CDR3: CASSPGVTGAWEQYF. CDR3 bases: TGTGCCAGCAGCCCCGGAGTGACAGGGGCGTGGGAGCAGTACTTC.

This clone has ten or more counts. The chain employs TRBV9 and TRBJ2-1; a possible D gene is TRBD2 (6 bases). This CDR3 has 14 amino acids. From germline, CDR1 is SGDLS and CDR2 YYNGEE. V was trimmed by 2 bases and J by 12 bases, leaving 18 bases between them. The CDR3 sequence: CASSVAAGPRPQFF. For the CDR3, the DNA is TGTGCCAGCAGCGTCGCCGCGGGACCCCGCCCGCAGTTCTTC.

Ten or more counts support this clone. This chain connects TRBV27 to TRBJ2-7; D tentatively reads TRBD1 or TRBD2 (6 bases each). Trimming stripped 4 bases from V and 5 bases from J, with 15 bases between. The germline V gene encodes CDR1 MNHEY and CDR2 SMNVEV (reference sequence). CDR3 length equals 14 residues. CDR3 sequence: CASSSAVGGHEQYF. CDR3 nucleotides: TGTGCCAGCAGTTCGGCCGTCGGGGGCCACGAGCAGTACTTC.

The gene calls are TRBV5-4 and TRBJ2-6, with 8 positions matching TRBD1. The CDR3 consists of 17 residues. Germline CDR1 SGHNT, CDR2 YYREEE (reference sequence). Trimming removed 0 bases from V and 2 bases from J; junction bases left unmatched: 4. Written as DNA, the CDR3 is TGTGCCAGCAGCTTGGAGCAGGGGGCGGCTGGGGCCAACGTCCTGACTTTC. It yields the protein CASSLEQGAAGANVLTF.

This clone was recorded at least ten times. The chain combines TRBV3-1 with TRBJ1-2, with TRBD1 as a possible D gene (6 bases). The germline V gene encodes CDR1 LGHDT and CDR2 YNNKEL (reference sequence). The CDR3 totals 14 residues. Trimming stripped 2 bases from V and 6 bases from J, with 13 bases between. The CDR3 region has the DNA TGTGCCAGCAGCCAAACAGGGAAGGTGAATGGCTACACCTTC. This translates into CASSQTGKVNGYTF.

This clone was seen at least ten times. The gene calls are TRBV12-3 or TRBV12-4 and TRBJ2-7, with D unresolved. The CDR3 has 12 amino acids. V was cut by 3 bases and J by 5 bases, with 8 bases left in between. The CDR3 here is CASSFFGNEQYF. CDR3 coding DNA: TGTGCCAGCAGTTTTTTTGGGAACGAGCAGTACTTC.

This clone has a count of ten or more. The chain couples TRBV10-2 to TRBJ2-1; D uncertain. Between the trimmed V and J ends, which lost 3 bases and 1 base, there was a span of 7 bases. This CDR3 contains 14 residues. Germline assignment: CDR1 WSHSY and CDR2 SAAADI. CDR3 coding DNA: TGCGCCAGCAGTGATCTGAGTTCCTACAATGAGCAGTTCTTC. Translation gives CASSDLSSYNEQFF.

The chain couples TRBV20-1 to TRBJ1-1; 7 bases match TRBD1. Trimming cost V 0 bases and J 6 bases; bases outside gene matches: 10. Germline CDR1 DFQATT, CDR2 SNEGSKA (reference sequence). The CDR3 is 15 amino acids. CDR3 DNA sequence: TGCAGTGCTAGAGATTTCGCCAGGGGGATCTCTGAAGCTTTCTTT. Residues: CSARDFARGISEAFF.

This clone came up many times. V usage is TRBV6-1 and J usage is TRBJ1-2; D remains ambiguous. This CDR3 has 15 amino acids. Trimming pared 11 bases from V and 3 bases from J, leaving 22 bases between. CDR1 and CDR2 from the germline V gene are MNHNS and SASEGT. Here the CDR3 reads CARGLGRLLDYGYTF. As DNA, the CDR3 is TGTGCCCGCGGGTTAGGGAGGTTACTGGACTATGGCTACACCTTC.

As to this clone: With a much larger clone just one base away, this may be a read error. This sample also contains other DNA sequences that code for the same CDR3. The chain links TRBV6-5 to TRBJ1-2; 7 nucleotides line up with TRBD1. The CDR3 sequence is 16 residues long. CDR1 and CDR2 (germline): MNHEY, SVGAGI. The CDR3 DNA sequence: TGCGCCAGCAGTTACTCTCGGACAGGAGGGTCCTATGGCTACACCTTC. Its protein is CASSYSRTGGSYGYTF.

The chain links TRBV5-1 to TRBJ2-7; D unclear. The CDR3 is 15 residues long. CDR1 and CDR2 (germline): SGHRS, YFSETQ. Trimming removed 1 base from V and 5 bases from J, with 16 bases in between. The CDR3 DNA reads as TGCGCCAGCAGCTTGCAAGCAGGACCCTCGGACGAGCAGTACTTC. This gives the protein CASSLQAGPSDEQYF.

In its sample, this clone was seen many times. V usage is TRBV19 and J usage is TRBJ2-6; the D is unclear. V was cut by 9 bases and J by 4 bases, with 13 bases left in between. CDR1 and CDR2 (germline): LNHDA, SQIVND (reference sequence). CDR3 length: 14 amino acids. CDR3 loop: CASSDVAGANVLTF. The CDR3 nucleotides are TGTGCCAGCTCGGATGTCGCCGGGGCCAACGTCCTGACTTTC.

For the CDR3, the DNA is TGTGCCAGCAGGAGGGGGGAGTGGGGAGAGACCCAGTACTTC. Its translation: CASRRGEWGETQYF. This chain uses TRBV6-1 with TRBJ2-5; the D gene could be TRBD1 or TRBD2 (6 bases each). V dropped 6 bases and J dropped 4 bases, with 15 bases sitting between them. The germline gives CDR1 MNHNS, CDR2 SASEGT. The CDR3 extends over 14 amino acids.

The rearrangement links TRBV11-2 to TRBJ2-2; D is uncertain. Germline V CDR1 and CDR2: SGHAT, FQNNGV. This CDR3 is built from 15 residues. V lost 4 bases, J lost 4 bases, and 13 bases lay in between. The CDR3 DNA sequence: TGTGCCAGCAGCTCTATACGTGTAGGCACCGGGGAGCTGTTTTTT. This encodes CASSSIRVGTGELFF.

This clone was found many times. The chain uses TRBV10-1 and TRBJ2-3; a possible D gene is TRBD1 (6 bases). V was cut by 0 bases and J by 5 bases, with 9 bases left in between. The CDR3 extends over 14 amino acids. Germline CDR1 reads WNHNN; CDR2 reads SYGVQD (reference sequence). CDR3 sequence: CASSESRRGDTQYF. The CDR3 bases are TGCGCCAGCAGTGAGTCCCGCAGGGGAGATACGCAGTATTTT.

V and J are TRBV7-9 and TRBJ1-1; a possible D gene is TRBD1 (5 bases). The CDR3 is 13 amino acids. Per germline, CDR1 SEHNR and CDR2 FQNEAQ (reference sequence). Trimming took 4 bases from V and 4 from J, leaving 10 bases between them. This chain's CDR3 is CASSWDEGTEAFF. For the CDR3, the DNA is TGTGCCAGCAGCTGGGACGAGGGCACTGAAGCTTTCTTT.

The table lists this clone with a count of one. The chain is built from TRBV11-2 and TRBJ2-2; 13 positions match TRBD2. Germline V CDR1 and CDR2: SGHAT, FQNNGV. V shed 5 bases and J 4 bases; nucleotides not matched to a gene: 1. This CDR3 region has 15 residues. DNA for the CDR3: TGTGCCAGCAGCCGACTAGCGGGAGGCACCGGGGAGCTGTTTTTT. As protein: CASSRLAGGTGELFF.